This T cell receptor beta chain emerged from a study of blood T cells in healthy people across ages. V lost 1 base to trimming and J lost 6 bases, with 6 bases between them. CDR3 length: 12 residues. Germline assignment: CDR1 LNHDA and CDR2 SQIVND (reference sequence). Broader study findings: The unsorted PBMCs prevented any conclusive comparison of naive versus antigen-experienced cells. Samples with more naive T cells showed higher observed beta diversity. Changes seen in expanded clonotypes were possibly confounded by donor CMV status left unknown.

Next came a second PCR, run for about 6 to 12 cycles, which used a sample-barcoded 5' primer along with a J-beta primer mix. TCRdb independently ran MiXCR on the 5' RACE reads; one entry per CDR3 protein. The table shows 700,000 or so distinct CDR3 sequences, with approximately 21% occurring only once. A few counts support this clonotype. Its antigen is unknown. The sequencing sample was made of blood. This rearrangement joins TRBV19 to TRBJ1-2; D is unresolved. The clonotype originates from a man aged 65 to 85 in good health. The CDR3 here is CASSIVPDGYTF. The CDR3 DNA follows: TGTGCCAGTAGTATAGTTCCAGATGGCTACACCTTC.